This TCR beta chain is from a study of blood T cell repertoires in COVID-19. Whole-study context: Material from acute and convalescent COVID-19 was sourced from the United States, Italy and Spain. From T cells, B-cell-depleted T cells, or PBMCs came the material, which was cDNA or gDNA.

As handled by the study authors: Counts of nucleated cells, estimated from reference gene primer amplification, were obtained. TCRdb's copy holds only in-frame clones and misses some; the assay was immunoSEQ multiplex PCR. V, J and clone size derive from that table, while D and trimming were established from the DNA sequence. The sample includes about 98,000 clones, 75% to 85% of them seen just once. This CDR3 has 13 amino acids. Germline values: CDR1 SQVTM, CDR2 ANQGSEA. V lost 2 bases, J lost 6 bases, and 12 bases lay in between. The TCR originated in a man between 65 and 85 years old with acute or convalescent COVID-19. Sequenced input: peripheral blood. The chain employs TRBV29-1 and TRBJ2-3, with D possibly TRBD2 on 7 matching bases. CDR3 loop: CSVERGGRDTQYF. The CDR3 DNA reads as TGCAGCGTTGAAAGGGGGGGCAGGGATACGCAGTATTTT.